This record covers a single T cell receptor beta chain. Its specificity is not known. The CDR3 is 11 residues long. Trimming removed 3 bases at V and 7 bases at J, with 9 bases between. Per the germline V gene, CDR1 is SQVTM and CDR2 is ANQGSEA. The data are from a study of OX40 agonist ivuxolimab in advanced cancers. Regarding the study as a whole: Partial responders dosed at 0.1-3.0 mg/kg displayed clonal expansion ranking among the lowest.

Here immunoSEQ multiplex PCR was the method, and the copy in TCRdb shows in-frame clones only, minus some. The sample has tens of thousands of clones, approximately 80% seen once. The TCR comes from an adult with an advanced solid tumor such as melanoma, head and neck, liver or kidney cancer. The V gene is TRBV29-1, the J gene TRBJ1-1; no clear D gene. The sequenced sample was CD4+ or CD8+ T cells sorted from blood, obtained in a trial of the OX40 agonist ivuxolimab. The CDR3 spells CSVEGLGEAFF. The DNA for the CDR3 is TGCAGCGTTGAGGGGTTGGGTGAAGCTTTCTTT.